This is a list of T cell receptor beta chains from one sample in a study of T cells in localized non-small cell lung cancer. TCRdb's copy holds only in-frame clones and misses some; the assay was immunoSEQ multiplex PCR. The sample records approximately 11,000 clones, around 79% being singletons. Here the sequenced sample was peripheral blood, taken before any cancer treatment. All receptors derive from a male donor older than 55 with stage I lung adenocarcinoma. CDR3s leave out the opening cysteine and the closing phenylalanine or tryptophan. Fields, in order: J gene, V gene, CDR3 protein.

j_gene: TRBJ1-4; v_gene: TRBV5-1; CDR3aa: ASSPTGMEEKLF
j_gene: TRBJ2-7; v_gene: TRBV6-5; CDR3aa: ASRSVGGANEQY
j_gene: TRBJ2-2; v_gene: TRBV5-8; CDR3aa: ASSSGTGANIGELF
j_gene: TRBJ1-1; v_gene: TRBV20-1; CDR3aa: SAGTGAEAF
j_gene: TRBJ2-2; v_gene: TRBV7-3; CDR3aa: ASSFFPGPTGELF
j_gene: TRBJ1-2; v_gene: TRBV6-1; CDR3aa: ASSTDYGYT
j_gene: TRBJ2-5; v_gene: TRBV7-2; CDR3aa: ASSFDQLAGNRGTQY
j_gene: TRBJ2-7; v_gene: TRBV6-5; CDR3aa: ASSPSVGEQY
j_gene: TRBJ2-5; v_gene: TRBV5-8; CDR3aa: ASSWKDRGWETQY
j_gene: TRBJ2-5; v_gene: TRBV6-1; CDR3aa: ASRSHTTSGETQY
j_gene: TRBJ1-3; v_gene: TRBV5-5; CDR3aa: ASSLDAFGWGTSSGNTIY
j_gene: TRBJ2-7; v_gene: TRBV5-1; CDR3aa: ASSSSGASYEQY
j_gene: TRBJ1-1; v_gene: TRBV28; CDR3aa: ASMAGARAEAF
j_gene: TRBJ2-3; v_gene: TRBV7-8; CDR3aa: ASSLDDRVTDTQY
j_gene: TRBJ2-1; v_gene: TRBV19; CDR3aa: ASSSQGQGALLGSYNEQF
j_gene: TRBJ1-1; v_gene: TRBV28; CDR3aa: ASSPATMNTEAF
j_gene: TRBJ1-1; v_gene: TRBV30; CDR3aa: AKRNTEAF
j_gene: TRBJ2-3; v_gene: TRBV15; CDR3aa: ATSRGAEGTQY
j_gene: TRBJ1-1; v_gene: TRBV2; CDR3aa: ASSMTGGEGNTEAF
j_gene: TRBJ2-7; v_gene: TRBV28; CDR3aa: ATHEGVSGQY
j_gene: TRBJ1-1; v_gene: TRBV5-1; CDR3aa: ASSQRQGKTSEAF
j_gene: TRBJ2-3; v_gene: TRBV27; CDR3aa: ASSLQDTDTQY
j_gene: TRBJ1-6; v_gene: TRBV9; CDR3aa: ASSLRKGNSPLH
j_gene: TRBJ1-6; v_gene: TRBV6-6; CDR3aa: ASSYRDRGLSPLH
j_gene: TRBJ2-3; v_gene: TRBV29-1; CDR3aa: SVSTITDTQY
j_gene: TRBJ1-1; v_gene: TRBV5-1; CDR3aa: ASSQLTSGNTEAF
j_gene: TRBJ2-1; v_gene: TRBV5-1; CDR3aa: ASSLHSGSYNEQF
j_gene: TRBJ2-7; v_gene: TRBV4-1; CDR3aa: ASSRATLSSYEQY
j_gene: TRBJ2-7; v_gene: TRBV6-5; CDR3aa: ASSYEAGGVYEQY
j_gene: TRBJ1-4; v_gene: TRBV7-9; CDR3aa: ASSLERSNEKLF
j_gene: TRBJ2-6; v_gene: TRBV19; CDR3aa: ASSKNTGAGANVLT
j_gene: TRBJ2-1; v_gene: TRBV5-1; CDR3aa: ASMPNTSGGQQF
j_gene: TRBJ1-4; v_gene: TRBV5-6; CDR3aa: ASSLERGGEKLF
j_gene: TRBJ2-7; v_gene: TRBV5-6; CDR3aa: ASSPLAGGLSYEQY
j_gene: TRBJ2-6; v_gene: TRBV2; CDR3aa: ASRRDRDSSGANVLT
j_gene: TRBJ2-1; v_gene: TRBV9; CDR3aa: ASSPSTSGGARQF
j_gene: TRBJ1-2; v_gene: TRBV28; CDR3aa: ASSLLQGARYGYT
j_gene: TRBJ2-5; v_gene: TRBV5-6; CDR3aa: ASSGTAATQETQY
j_gene: TRBJ2-3; v_gene: TRBV18; CDR3aa: ASSPRVTDTQY
j_gene: TRBJ1-3; v_gene: TRBV18; CDR3aa: ASAIREMKGNTIY
j_gene: TRBJ1-2; v_gene: TRBV5-1; CDR3aa: ASGQGDGSYGYT
j_gene: TRBJ1-4; v_gene: TRBV19; CDR3aa: ASSIYDGGGGVDEKLF
j_gene: TRBJ2-5; v_gene: TRBV7-6; CDR3aa: ASSVQETQY
j_gene: TRBJ1-1; v_gene: TRBV4-2; CDR3aa: ASSLKLRGGGGTEAF
j_gene: TRBJ1-2; v_gene: TRBV19; CDR3aa: ASSKTDRIYGYT
j_gene: TRBJ2-7; v_gene: TRBV5-1; CDR3aa: ASRRGLAGDSYEQY
j_gene: TRBJ1-2; v_gene: TRBV28; CDR3aa: ASSLVWAAGAFA
j_gene: TRBJ1-1; v_gene: TRBV6-5; CDR3aa: ASSPLGGANTEAF
j_gene: TRBJ1-5; v_gene: TRBV15; CDR3aa: ATRSTGFPGQPQH
j_gene: TRBJ2-7; v_gene: TRBV10-3; CDR3aa: AISEGSSGGSYEQY
j_gene: TRBJ1-1; v_gene: TRBV10-3; CDR3aa: AISEEVMNTEAF
j_gene: TRBJ1-6; v_gene: TRBV2; CDR3aa: ASRTNRGFASPLH
j_gene: TRBJ2-5; v_gene: TRBV7-9; CDR3aa: ASTPGQETQY
j_gene: TRBJ1-3; v_gene: TRBV9; CDR3aa: ASSVALDSGNTIY
j_gene: TRBJ2-1; v_gene: TRBV6-1; CDR3aa: ASSEAASGGALGVSNEQF